Listed below are T cell receptor beta chains from one sample, sequenced in a study of T cells after yellow fever vaccination. Each CDR3 protein gets one entry after TCRdb re-called the 5' RACE reads with MiXCR. The sample shows approximately 600,000 distinct CDR3 sequences, 9% to 15% of them seen only once. The source was PBMCs, collected on the day of the yellow fever booster vaccination. All receptors come from a man aged 25-45 years who received the YFV17D yellow fever vaccine. Each CDR3 is given with its conserved first and last residue. The order of the fields is V gene, clone size, D gene, J gene, CDR3 DNA, CDR3 protein. The D gene is left open where the match is weak. Clone sizes are given selectively: once, few, many, or a class where the clone is expanded.

TRBV4-3,.,TRBD2,TRBJ2-7,TGCGCCAGCAGCCCTGGACTAGCGGGAGGTGACCGACCCTACGAGCAGTACTTC,CASSPGLAGGDRPYEQYF
TRBV18,few,.,TRBJ1-6,TGTGCCAGCTCACCATATCCCTGGGGGGATAATTCACCCCTCCACTTT,CASSPYPWGDNSPLHF
TRBV7-9,.,.,TRBJ2-7,TGTGCCAGCAGAGTAGGCGGGGATTCCTACGAGCAGTACTTC,CASRVGGDSYEQYF
TRBV20-1,.,TRBD2,TRBJ2-1,TGCAGTGCTAAGGGGACTACGGAATACAATGAGCAGTTCTTC,CSAKGTTEYNEQFF
TRBV30,.,.,TRBJ2-1,TGTGCCTGGAGTGTGGCGATTAGCTCCTACAATGAGCAGTTCTTC,CAWSVAISSYNEQFF
TRBV7-2,.,.,TRBJ1-6,TGTGCCAGCAACCAGGGTAGCAATTCACCCCTCCACTTT,CASNQGSNSPLHF
TRBV7-2,once,.,TRBJ2-7,TGTGCCAGCAGCCCGGACAGAACTACTTCCTACGAGCAGTACTTC,CASSPDRTTSYEQYF
TRBV7-8,.,TRBD2,TRBJ2-7,TGTGCCAGCAGCTTAGGGGCGGGAGAAACCTACGAGCAGTACTTC,CASSLGAGETYEQYF
TRBV19,.,.,TRBJ2-5,TGTGCCAGCGGCAGGGCTCCCCAAGAGACCCAGTACTTC,CASGRAPQETQYF
TRBV12-3/TRBV12-4,.,.,TRBJ1-2,TGTGCCAGCAAGGACCGAAACTCCTATGGCTACACCTTC,CASKDRNSYGYTF
TRBV2,.,TRBD2,TRBJ2-3,TGTGCCAGCAGTGAAGGGACTAGCGGAGCCAGGAAGTATTTT,CASSEGTSGARKYF
TRBV20-1,few,.,TRBJ2-7,TGCAGTGCTAGAGTGTGGGGTGAGCAGTACTTC,CSARVWGEQYF
TRBV11-1,few,TRBD2,TRBJ2-1,TGTGCCAGCAGCTTCCGCTTTGGTGGGGCTAGCGGGAACTACAATGAGCAGTTCTTC,CASSFRFGGASGNYNEQFF
TRBV19,few,TRBD1,TRBJ1-2,TGTGCCAGCCGAAGGCGGGACAGGGTAGGTAGGAACTATGGCTACACCTTC,CASRRRDRVGRNYGYTF
TRBV19,.,.,TRBJ2-1,TGTGCCAGTAGTTCCCGGACCCGAATGAATGAGCAGTTCTTC,CASSSRTRMNEQFF
TRBV12-3/TRBV12-4,many,.,TRBJ2-7,TGTGCCAGCAGCGTGGGTTACGAGCAGTACTTC,CASSVGYEQYF
TRBV24-1,.,.,TRBJ2-3,TGTGCCACCGCCCGGGGCGGGAGCACAGATACGCAGTATTTT,CATARGGSTDTQYF
TRBV12-3/TRBV12-4,.,.,TRBJ2-1,TGTGCCAGCAGTCCTGCAGGCGGAAAAACCAATGAGCAGTTCTTC,CASSPAGGKTNEQFF
TRBV5-1,few,TRBD1,TRBJ1-2,TGCGCCAGCAGCCGGGACAGGGTAACATCTGGCTACACCTTC,CASSRDRVTSGYTF
TRBV6-2/TRBV6-3,.,TRBD1,TRBJ2-3,TGTGCCAGCAGCCACGGGACAGTTCGCACAGATACGCAGTATTTT,CASSHGTVRTDTQYF
TRBV20-1,.,TRBD2,TRBJ2-1,TGCAGTGCTACACGACTAGCGGGAGCGTATGAGCAGTTCTTC,CSATRLAGAYEQFF
TRBV10-3,many,.,TRBJ2-1,TGTGCCATCAGTGAGGAACAGGCTTACAATGAGCAGTTCTTC,CAISEEQAYNEQFF
TRBV5-5,.,.,TRBJ2-7,TGTGCCAGCAGCACCGGCCAGGCGGGGTATGAGCAGTACTTC,CASSTGQAGYEQYF
TRBV10-1,few,.,TRBJ2-1,TGCGCCAGCAGTGAGTTTACGGGAGCGAACAATGAGCAGTTCTTC,CASSEFTGANNEQFF
TRBV20-1,few,.,TRBJ1-4,TGCAGTGTACCCGACAGTTTTAATGAAAAACTGTTTTTT,CSVPDSFNEKLFF
TRBV19,many,TRBD2,TRBJ2-1,TGTGCCAGTAGTCTCCAGCGGGGTACCTACAATGAGCAGTTCTTC,CASSLQRGTYNEQFF
TRBV3-1,few,.,TRBJ1-3,TGTGCCAGCAGCCAAGAGTCCTTTCCCCTTCGATCTGGAAACACCATATATTTT,CASSQESFPLRSGNTIYF
TRBV6-2/TRBV6-3,.,.,TRBJ2-7,TGTGCCAGCAGCTCTCCGGGACTGCCGTCCTACGAGCAGTACTTC,CASSSPGLPSYEQYF
TRBV10-3,few,TRBD1,TRBJ2-5,TGTGCCATCAGTGGGACAGGTCAAGAGACCCAGTACTTC,CAISGTGQETQYF
TRBV10-2,.,.,TRBJ2-5,TGCGCCAGCAGTGGCGTGGTCGGAATACAAGAGACCCAGTACTTC,CASSGVVGIQETQYF
TRBV5-5,few,.,TRBJ1-2,TGTGCCAGCAGCTTGGTCCCAGAACCTGTAGGCTATGGCTACACCTTC,CASSLVPEPVGYGYTF
TRBV12-3/TRBV12-4,.,.,TRBJ2-2,TGTGCCAGCAGTTCTACTCCGGGGCCCCCAACCGGGGAGCTGTTTTTT,CASSSTPGPPTGELFF
TRBV12-3/TRBV12-4,few,.,TRBJ2-4,TGTGCCAGCAGTTCAATTAGCCGGGATAGAGCAAACATTCAGTACTTC,CASSSISRDRANIQYF
TRBV9,few,.,TRBJ2-6,TGTGCCAGCAGCGTAGAGACTCCAGGGGCCAACGTCCTGACTTTC,CASSVETPGANVLTF
TRBV6-5,many,.,TRBJ2-7,TGTGCCAGCAGTTTAACGGGTACCTACGAGCAGTACTTC,CASSLTGTYEQYF
TRBV20-1,once,.,TRBJ2-1,TGCAGTGCTACTGGGGGGGCGGGCGAGGAGCAGTTCTTC,CSATGGAGEEQFF
TRBV12-3/TRBV12-4,many,.,TRBJ1-1,TGTGCCAGCAGCCGCAACAGAAACACTGAAGCTTTCTTT,CASSRNRNTEAFF
TRBV5-4,few,TRBD2,TRBJ2-7,TGTGCCAGCAGCTTGGAGCGGGAGAGTGGCTACGAGCAGTACTTC,CASSLERESGYEQYF
TRBV5-1,few,TRBD2,TRBJ2-1,TGCGCCAGCAGCTTCACACTAGCGGGAGGATTGGAGGACAATGAGCAGTTCTTC,CASSFTLAGGLEDNEQFF
TRBV14,.,TRBD1,TRBJ2-7,TGTGCCAGCAGAGCCGGGACAGGGATGGACGAGCAGTACTTC,CASRAGTGMDEQYF
TRBV4-3,few,.,TRBJ2-5,TGCGCCAGCAGCCAAGATCGAGCTGCAGGGGGGGAGACCCAGTACTTC,CASSQDRAAGGETQYF
TRBV28,.,.,TRBJ1-5,TGTGCCAGCGCCTGGGGGAGCAATCAGCCCCAGCATTTT,CASAWGSNQPQHF
TRBV6-2/TRBV6-3,few,.,TRBJ2-3,TGTGCCAGCAGTCCGGACAGCTTCACAGATACGCAGTATTTT,CASSPDSFTDTQYF
TRBV6-1,few,.,TRBJ1-1,TGTGCCAGCAGCGACCCTCCGGGAGGCGGCACTGAAGCTTTCTTT,CASSDPPGGGTEAFF
TRBV5-4,.,.,TRBJ2-3,TGTGCCAGCCACCCGGGCTATTCGACAGATACGCAGTATTTT,CASHPGYSTDTQYF
TRBV11-2,few,TRBD2,TRBJ2-3,TGTGCCAGCAGCTTAGACTTTATTGGGGGAGGGGGCACAGATACGCAGTATTTT,CASSLDFIGGGGTDTQYF
TRBV7-2,many,.,TRBJ1-5,TGTGCCAGCAGCTTAGGGTGGGGAAGTGGTCAGCCCCAGCATTTT,CASSLGWGSGQPQHF
TRBV20-1,once,TRBD2,TRBJ2-7,TGCAGTGCTCTGACTAGCGGGTACGAGCAGTACTTC,CSALTSGYEQYF
TRBV7-2,.,.,TRBJ2-1,TGTGCCAGCAGCTTCCTTTACTTAGCGGTGACCTACAATGAGCAGTTCTTC,CASSFLYLAVTYNEQFF